Sequencing of this T cell receptor beta chain was carried out in a study of radiotherapy plus CTLA-4 blockade in lung cancer. Overall study: Patients showed objective responses in roughly 19% of cases and disease control in roughly 30%. Study-wide points: Clones of tumor-derived TCRs expanded in blood after radiotherapy plus ipilimumab.

CTLA-4 blockade with ipilimumab, together with focal radiation, was given to patients with chemo-refractory metastatic non-small-cell lung cancer. This table comes from immunoSEQ multiplex PCR, and its TCRdb copy is limited to in-frame clones, with some not included. The sample shows approximately 77,000 clones, about 79% of them seen only once. CDR3 length: 14 amino acids. Germline assignment: CDR1 GTSNPN and CDR2 SVGIG (reference sequence). Between the trimmed V and J ends, which lost 2 bases and 3 bases, there was a span of 11 bases. Of note for this clone: Antigen: not known.

The source material was peripheral blood, sampled from a patient treated with radiotherapy plus ipilimumab. The TCR sequence derives from a human donor with non-small cell lung cancer whose response to radiotherapy plus ipilimumab could not be evaluated. Some clones in this sample may be carry-over from other donors' samples. J is TRBJ1-5 and V is TRBV30; D uncertain. In DNA form, the CDR3 reads TGTGCCTGGAGTCGGGGAGGTCCCAATCAGCCCCAGCATTTT. Translated: CAWSRGGPNQPQHF.